This record looks at one TCR beta chain sequence and its context. These data come from a study of control samples from healthy donors and cancer patients. TCRdb's copy holds only in-frame clones and misses some; the assay was immunoSEQ multiplex PCR. Altogether 85,000 to 100,000 clones are present, more than 75% being singletons, with the ten largest covering 1.5% to 2%. CDR1 and CDR2 (germline): LGHNA, YNFKEQ. The CDR3 has 16 residues. Trimming shortened V by 0 bases and J by 3 bases, and 15 bases separated the two germline ends. The receptor was isolated from a man in his fifties or sixties in good health. The sample comprised blood. The chain carries TRBV4-2 and TRBJ2-7; perhaps TRBD2 as D (6 bases). The CDR3 bases are TGTGCCAGCAGCCAAGAGTCTGGCGGGGCATTCTACGAGCAGTACTTC. Amino acids: CASSQESGGAFYEQYF.